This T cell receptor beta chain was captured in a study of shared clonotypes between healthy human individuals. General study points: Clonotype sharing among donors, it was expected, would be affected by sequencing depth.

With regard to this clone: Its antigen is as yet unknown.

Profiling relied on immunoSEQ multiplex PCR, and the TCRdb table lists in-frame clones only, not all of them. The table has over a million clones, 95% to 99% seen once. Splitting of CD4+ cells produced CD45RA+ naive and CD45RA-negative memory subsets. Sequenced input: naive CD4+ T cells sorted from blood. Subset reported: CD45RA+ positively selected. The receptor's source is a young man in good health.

Here the CDR3 reads CASSLEFQGVGETQYF. CDR3 bases: TGTGCCAGCAGCTTAGAATTCCAGGGGGTTGGAGAGACCCAGTACTTC. This chain joins TRBV11-2 and TRBJ2-5; TRBD1 agrees at 7 bases. The CDR3 sequence is 16 residues long. With V trimmed by 0 bases and J by 4 bases, 8 bases remained unmatched. CDR1 is SGHAT and CDR2 is FQNNGV in the germline V gene.